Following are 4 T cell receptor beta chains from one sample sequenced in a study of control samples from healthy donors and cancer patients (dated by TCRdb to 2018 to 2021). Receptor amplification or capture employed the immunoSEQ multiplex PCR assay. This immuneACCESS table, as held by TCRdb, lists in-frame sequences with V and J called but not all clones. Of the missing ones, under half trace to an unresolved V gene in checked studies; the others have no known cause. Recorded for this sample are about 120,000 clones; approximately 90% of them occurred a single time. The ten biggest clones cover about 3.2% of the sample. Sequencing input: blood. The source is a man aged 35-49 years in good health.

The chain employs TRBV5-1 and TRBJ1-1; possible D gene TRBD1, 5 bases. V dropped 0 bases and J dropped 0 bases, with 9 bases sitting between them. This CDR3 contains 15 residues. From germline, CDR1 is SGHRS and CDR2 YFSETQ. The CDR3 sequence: CASSLGGTMNTEAFF. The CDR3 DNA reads TGCGCCAGCAGCTTGGGGGGCACCATGAACACTGAAGCTTTCTTT.

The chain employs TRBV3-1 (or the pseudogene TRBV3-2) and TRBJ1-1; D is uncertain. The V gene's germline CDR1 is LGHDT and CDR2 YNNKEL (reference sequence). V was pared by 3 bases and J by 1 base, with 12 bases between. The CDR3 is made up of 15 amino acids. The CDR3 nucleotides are TGTGCCAGCAGCCACAGACGGAGAGCGAACACTGAAGCTTTCTTT. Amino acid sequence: CASSHRRRANTEAFF.

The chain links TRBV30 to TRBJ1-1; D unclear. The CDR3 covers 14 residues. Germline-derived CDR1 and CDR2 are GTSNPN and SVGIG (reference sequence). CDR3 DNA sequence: TGTGCTCTAAAAACGGTCAGCTTGAACACTGAAGCTTTCTTT. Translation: CALKTVSLNTEAFF.

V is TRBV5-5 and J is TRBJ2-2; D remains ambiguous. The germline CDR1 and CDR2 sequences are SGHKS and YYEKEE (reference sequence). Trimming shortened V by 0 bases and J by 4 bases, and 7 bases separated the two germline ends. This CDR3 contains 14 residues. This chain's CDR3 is CASSLGQVTGELFF. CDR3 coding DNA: TGTGCCAGCAGCTTGGGGCAGGTCACCGGGGAGCTGTTTTTT.